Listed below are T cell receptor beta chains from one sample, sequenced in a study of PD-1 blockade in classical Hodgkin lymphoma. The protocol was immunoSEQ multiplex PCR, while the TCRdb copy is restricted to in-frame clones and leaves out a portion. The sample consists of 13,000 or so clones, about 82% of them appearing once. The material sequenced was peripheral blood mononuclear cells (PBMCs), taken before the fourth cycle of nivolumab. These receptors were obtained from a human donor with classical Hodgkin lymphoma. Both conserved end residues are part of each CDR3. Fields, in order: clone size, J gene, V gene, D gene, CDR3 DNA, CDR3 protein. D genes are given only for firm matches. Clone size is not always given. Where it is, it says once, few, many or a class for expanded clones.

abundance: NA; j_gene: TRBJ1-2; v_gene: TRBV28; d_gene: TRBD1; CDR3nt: TGTGCCAGCAGTTCGCCGGAGGGACAGGGGTATGGCTACACCTTC; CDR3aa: CASSSPEGQGYGYTF
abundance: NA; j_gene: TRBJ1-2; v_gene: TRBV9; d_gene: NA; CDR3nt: TGTGCCAGCAGCGTACTCGGAAGCTATGGCTACACCTTC; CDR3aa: CASSVLGSYGYTF
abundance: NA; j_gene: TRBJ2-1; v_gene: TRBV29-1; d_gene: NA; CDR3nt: TGCAGCGTTGTGAGGGGGGATTTGGGATACAATGAGCAGTTCTTC; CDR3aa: CSVVRGDLGYNEQFF
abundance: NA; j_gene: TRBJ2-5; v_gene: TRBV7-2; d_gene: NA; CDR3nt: TGTGCCAGCAGCCAGTTCGGGGGATGGGGAGAGACCCAGTACTTC; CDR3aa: CASSQFGGWGETQYF
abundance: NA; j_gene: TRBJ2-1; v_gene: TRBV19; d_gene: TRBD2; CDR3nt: TGTGCCAGTATGGGGGGGGGTACGTTCTTC; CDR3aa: CASMGGGTFF
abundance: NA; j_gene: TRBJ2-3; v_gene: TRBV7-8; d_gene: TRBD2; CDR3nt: TGTGCCAGCAGCTTAGCGCTGAGTCCGGGACTAGCGGGGTCTAGCACAGATACGCAGTATTTT; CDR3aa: CASSLALSPGLAGSSTDTQYF
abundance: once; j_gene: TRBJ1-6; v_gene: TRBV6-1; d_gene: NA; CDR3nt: TGTGCCAGCAGGGACGCGAGCTCCTATAATTCACCCCTCCACTTT; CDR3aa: CASRDASSYNSPLHF
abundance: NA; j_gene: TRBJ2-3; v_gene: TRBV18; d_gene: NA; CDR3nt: TGTGCCAGCTCACTAAAAATGGGCACAGATACGCAGTATTTT; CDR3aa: CASSLKMGTDTQYF
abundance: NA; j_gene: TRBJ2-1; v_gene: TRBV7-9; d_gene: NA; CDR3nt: TGTGCCAGCCCGGACGGGACACCTACGTTCTTC; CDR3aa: CASPDGTPTFF
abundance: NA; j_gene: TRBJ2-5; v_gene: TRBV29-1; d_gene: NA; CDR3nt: TGCAGCGTTTTACACCTGCCGGGACGAAAAGAGACCCAGTACTTC; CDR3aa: CSVLHLPGRKETQYF
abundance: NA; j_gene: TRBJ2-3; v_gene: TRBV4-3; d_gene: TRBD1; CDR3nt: TGCGCCAGCAGCCAAGATATAGGGACAGGGGGCGGCACAGATACGCAGTATTTT; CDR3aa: CASSQDIGTGGGTDTQYF
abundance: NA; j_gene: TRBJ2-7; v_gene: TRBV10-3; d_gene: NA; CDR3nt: TGTGCCATCAGTTTTTCGTTGGGGGCGAACTACGAGCAGTACTTC; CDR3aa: CAISFSLGANYEQYF
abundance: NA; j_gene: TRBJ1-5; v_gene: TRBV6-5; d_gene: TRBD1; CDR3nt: TGTGCCAGCAGTCCGACAGGGGTCAATCAGCCCCAGCATTTT; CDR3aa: CASSPTGVNQPQHF
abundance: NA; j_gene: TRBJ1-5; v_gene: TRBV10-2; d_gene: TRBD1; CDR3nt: TGCGCCAGCACCATCACAGGGGACAATCAGCCCCAGCATTTT; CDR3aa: CASTITGDNQPQHF
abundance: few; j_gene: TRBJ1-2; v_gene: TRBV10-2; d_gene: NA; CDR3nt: TGCGCCAGCAGTGGATGGAGTGCAGGGGCTGGGGGCTACACCTTC; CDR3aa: CASSGWSAGAGGYTF
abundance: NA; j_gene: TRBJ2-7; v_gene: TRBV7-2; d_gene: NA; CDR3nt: TGTGCCAGCAGCTTAGAAGACGAGCAGTACTTC; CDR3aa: CASSLEDEQYF
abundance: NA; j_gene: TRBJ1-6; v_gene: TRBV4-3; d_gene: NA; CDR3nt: TGCGCCAGCAGCCCTTCGGGAATAGGATCACCCCTCCACTTT; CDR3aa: CASSPSGIGSPLHF
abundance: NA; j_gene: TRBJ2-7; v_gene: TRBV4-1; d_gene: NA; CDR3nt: TGCGCCAGCAGCCAAGATGCAGGCTACGAGCAGTACTTC; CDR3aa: CASSQDAGYEQYF
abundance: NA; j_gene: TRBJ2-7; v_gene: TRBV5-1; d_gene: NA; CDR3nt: TGCGCCAGCGCTGATGACGGGGACTACGAGCAGTACTTC; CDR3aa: CASADDGDYEQYF
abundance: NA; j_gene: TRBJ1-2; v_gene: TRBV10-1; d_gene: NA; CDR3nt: TGCGCCAGCACTAGGGACCCTGCTAACTATGGCTACACCTTC; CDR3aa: CASTRDPANYGYTF
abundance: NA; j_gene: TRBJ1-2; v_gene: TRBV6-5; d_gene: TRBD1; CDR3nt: TGTGCCAGCAGGCGCCGTAGGACAGGGAGCCGCTACACCTTC; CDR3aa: CASRRRRTGSRYTF
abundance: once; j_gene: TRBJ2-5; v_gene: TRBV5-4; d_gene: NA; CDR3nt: TGTGCCAGCAGCGGTGGATCAACAGGGCGGGAGACCCAGTACTTC; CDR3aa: CASSGGSTGRETQYF
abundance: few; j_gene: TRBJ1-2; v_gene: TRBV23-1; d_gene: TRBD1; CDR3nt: TGCGCCAGCATTCGAATCACAGGGGGGCCTGGCTACACCTTC; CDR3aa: CASIRITGGPGYTF
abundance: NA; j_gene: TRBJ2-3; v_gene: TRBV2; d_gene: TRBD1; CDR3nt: TGTGCCAGCAGGCGGGACAGGTGGTTGCAGTATTTT; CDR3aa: CASRRDRWLQYF
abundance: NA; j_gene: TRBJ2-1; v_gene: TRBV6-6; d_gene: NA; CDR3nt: TGTGCCAGCAGTTACTCGAGGCGTGAGCAGTTCTTC; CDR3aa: CASSYSRREQFF
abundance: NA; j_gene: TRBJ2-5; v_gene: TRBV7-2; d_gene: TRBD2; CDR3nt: TGTGCCAGCAGCTTCTATCGGGGGGTAGAGACCCAGTACTTC; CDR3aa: CASSFYRGVETQYF
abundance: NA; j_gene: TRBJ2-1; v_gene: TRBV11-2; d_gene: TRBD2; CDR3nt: TGTGCCAGCAGCTTAGGGCTAGCGGGGTACAATGAGCAGTTCTTC; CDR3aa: CASSLGLAGYNEQFF
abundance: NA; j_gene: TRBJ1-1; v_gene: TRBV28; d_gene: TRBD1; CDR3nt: TGTGCCAGCAGTTCGAGGGGGCCGACTGAAGCTTTCTTT; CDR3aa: CASSSRGPTEAFF